The rows below give T cell receptor beta chains drawn from one sample of a study of T cells in Graves' hyperthyroidism and ophthalmopathy. TCRdb passed the multiplex PCR reads through MiXCR, listing each CDR3 protein once. The table shows over 650,000 distinct CDR3 sequences, with 16% occurring only once. The specimen sequenced was blood. These receptors all come from a man younger than 35 with Graves' hyperthyroidism. CDR3s include the opening cysteine and the closing phenylalanine or tryptophan. The order of the fields is J gene, clone size, V gene, D gene, CDR3 DNA, CDR3 protein. A D gene is named only where the DNA matches it firmly. Not every row has a clone size; where given, it reads once, few, many or a size class.

TRBJ1-1,many,TRBV24-1,.,TGTGCCACCAGTGATGCCGATAGAGCTTTCTTT,CATSDADRAFF
TRBJ2-7,.,TRBV2,TRBD2,TGTGCCAGCACCTCTGTCGAGGGACTAAGGGTGCAGTACTTC,CASTSVEGLRVQYF
TRBJ1-5,many,TRBV30,.,TGTGCCTGGAGTGGGGGCATGGGCCAGCCCCAGCATTTT,CAWSGGMGQPQHF
TRBJ2-7,many,TRBV28,.,TGTGCCAGCAGTTTCGAGGGGTCTTTGTACGAGCAGTACTTC,CASSFEGSLYEQYF
TRBJ2-7,few,TRBV20-1,TRBD1,TGCAGTGCTACGGGACAGGTTACCAGCGACGAGCAGTACTTC,CSATGQVTSDEQYF
TRBJ2-7,many,TRBV13,TRBD2,TGTGCCAGCAGCTACGGCGGGGGTGACGAGCAGTACTTC,CASSYGGGDEQYF
TRBJ1-2,.,TRBV19,TRBD1,TGTGCCAGTGCCGCCGTTGGGACAGGGACCTATGGCTACACCTTC,CASAAVGTGTYGYTF
TRBJ2-2,.,TRBV20-1,TRBD1,TGCAGTGCGACAGGGCCCCCGAACACCGGGGAGCTGTTTTTT,CSATGPPNTGELFF
TRBJ2-3,few,TRBV28,.,TGTGCCAGCAGGTTGAGGGAACAGGCGACAGATACGCAGTATTTT,CASRLREQATDTQYF
TRBJ2-7,.,TRBV3-1,.,TGTGCCAGCAGCCCCCTAGCCCGCTTTGAGCAGTACTTC,CASSPLARFEQYF
TRBJ1-4,few,TRBV6-1,.,TGTGCCGTAGAAGGGACTAATGAAAAACTGTTTTTT,CAVEGTNEKLFF
TRBJ2-2,once,TRBV7-2,.,TGTGCCAGCGGCCCCTTGGCGGTAGCGCGCACCGGGGAGCTGTTTTTT,CASGPLAVARTGELFF
TRBJ1-5,once,TRBV18,.,TGTGCCAGCTCACCAATCACCAATCAGCCCCAGCATTTT,CASSPITNQPQHF
TRBJ2-3,.,TRBV7-3,.,TGTGCCAGCAGCCCGGACAGTCATACGCAGTATTTT,CASSPDSHTQYF
TRBJ2-5,.,TRBV3-1,.,TGTGCCAGCAGCCTACCTACCGGGACAGCGGGGGAGACCCAGTACTTC,CASSLPTGTAGETQYF
TRBJ1-5,.,TRBV30,.,TGTGCCTGGACCACCCAGGGGAATCAGCCCCAGCATTTT,CAWTTQGNQPQHF
TRBJ2-7,many,TRBV12-3/TRBV12-4,.,TGTGCCAGCAGTTATAGTGGAGGGCCGAGGGAGCAGTACTTC,CASSYSGGPREQYF
TRBJ2-5,few,TRBV3-1,TRBD2,TGTGCCAGCAGCCACTTACCCCCTCTAGCGGGAGGGCCTGGAGAGACCCAGTACTTC,CASSHLPPLAGGPGETQYF
TRBJ2-7,many,TRBV11-3,TRBD1,TGTGCCAGCAGCTTAAGGGGGACAGGGGTCCACGAGCAGTACTTC,CASSLRGTGVHEQYF
TRBJ2-3,many,TRBV11-3,TRBD2,TGTGCCAGCAGCTTAGATGGTGTCGGGAGGGCCGGCACAGATACGCAGTATTTT,CASSLDGVGRAGTDTQYF
TRBJ2-1,many,TRBV7-2,.,TGTGCCAGCGCCAGGGGGCCTAGCGGATCCTACAATGAGCAGTTCTTC,CASARGPSGSYNEQFF
TRBJ2-1,many,TRBV7-9,.,TGTGCCAGCAGTCCTTCGTGGGGTTCCTACAATGAGCAGTTCTTC,CASSPSWGSYNEQFF
TRBJ2-3,many,TRBV18,.,TGTGCCAGCTCATTCGGAGGGCAGGGCGCAGATACGCAGTATTTT,CASSFGGQGADTQYF
TRBJ2-2,few,TRBV12-3/TRBV12-4,.,TGTGCCAGCAGCGCGGACAGCCCTAACACCGGGGAGCTGTTTTTT,CASSADSPNTGELFF
TRBJ1-5,few,TRBV6-1,.,TGTGCCAGCAGTTTGGGGCAGGGGCGTCAGCCCCAGCATTTT,CASSLGQGRQPQHF
TRBJ2-1,.,TRBV27,.,TGTGCCAGCAGTTTACTAGTTAGCCCCCATGAGCAGTTCTTC,CASSLLVSPHEQFF
TRBJ2-3,many,TRBV20-1,TRBD1,TGCAGTGCTAGAGATCGGAGGACAGGGATCGCAGATACGCAGTATTTT,CSARDRRTGIADTQYF
TRBJ1-5,.,TRBV20-1,.,TGCAGTGCTAGAGACCCGAGCGGGTTAGGGCTTAGCAATCAGCCCCAGCATTTT,CSARDPSGLGLSNQPQHF
TRBJ2-2,many,TRBV9,TRBD2,TGTGCCAGCAGCGTAGAAATAGCGGGAGGAACCGGGGAGCTGTTTTTT,CASSVEIAGGTGELFF
TRBJ2-1,many,TRBV7-9,.,TGTGCCAGCAGTTCCCTCTACAATGAGCAGTTCTTC,CASSSLYNEQFF
TRBJ1-1,.,TRBV5-6,.,TGTGCCAGCCTAAGGATGATGAACACTGAAGCTTTCTTT,CASLRMMNTEAFF
TRBJ2-1,many,TRBV7-3,TRBD2,TGTGCCAGCAGCTTAAGACTAGCGGTCAATGAGCAGTTCTTC,CASSLRLAVNEQFF
TRBJ2-7,many,TRBV28,.,TGTGCCAGCAGACCGTTAGCCAGGGACGAGCAGTACTTC,CASRPLARDEQYF
TRBJ2-1,.,TRBV7-3,.,TGTGCCAGCAGCTTAGTAGTTAGCGGAAAATACAATGAGCAGTTCTTC,CASSLVVSGKYNEQFF
TRBJ2-1,few,TRBV6-2/TRBV6-3,TRBD2,TGTGCCAGCAGTTTCTCCCGGACTAGCGGGAGTTTGCGTGAGCAGTTCTTC,CASSFSRTSGSLREQFF
TRBJ2-2,few,TRBV7-9,.,TGTGCCAGCAGCTTAGACGGGTCGGAGCTGTTTTTT,CASSLDGSELFF
TRBJ2-1,many,TRBV27,TRBD1,TGTGCCAGCAGTTTATGGTGGCAGGGGGCTATCGCCTACAATGAGCAGTTCTTC,CASSLWWQGAIAYNEQFF
TRBJ2-3,few,TRBV6-1,TRBD1,TGTGCCAGCTCCCGACAGGGGGCCCGCACAGATACGCAGTATTTT,CASSRQGARTDTQYF
TRBJ2-7,.,TRBV6-1,.,TGTACCAGCAGTGACCACTCCTACGAGCAGTACTTC,CTSSDHSYEQYF
TRBJ1-1,many,TRBV20-1,.,TGCAGTGCTCCTGATGGAACGTGGGGCACTGAAGCTTTCTTT,CSAPDGTWGTEAFF
TRBJ1-4,.,TRBV12-3/TRBV12-4,.,TGTGCCAGCAGTTTTATCGGGTCGGAAAAACTGTTTTTT,CASSFIGSEKLFF
TRBJ2-2,few,TRBV7-9,.,TGTGCCAGCAGCTTATCCGGTTACGTATCCCAATCCGGGGAGCTGTTTTTT,CASSLSGYVSQSGELFF
TRBJ2-1,many,TRBV10-3,.,TGTGCCATCAGTGAGTCGACTGGGGGCTCAACTGAGCAGTTCTTC,CAISESTGGSTEQFF
TRBJ1-3,many,TRBV2,.,TGTGCCAGCAGTGATTACGCGGGGCCTGGAAACACCATATATTTT,CASSDYAGPGNTIYF
TRBJ1-2,.,TRBV7-9,.,TGTGCCAGCAGCCACCCTGACAGATCCTTAGACTATGGCTACACCTTC,CASSHPDRSLDYGYTF
TRBJ2-3,many,TRBV4-1,.,TGCGCCAGCAGCCAAGCTCCCCGGCAGAAAGATACGCAGTATTTT,CASSQAPRQKDTQYF
TRBJ2-1,.,TRBV10-3,TRBD2,TGTGCCATCAGTCGGACTAGCGGTAACTACAATGAGCAGTTCTTC,CAISRTSGNYNEQFF
TRBJ2-5,few,TRBV20-1,.,TGCAGTGCTTCGGGTGCTGCGGAGACCCAGTACTTC,CSASGAAETQYF
TRBJ2-1,few,TRBV18,.,TGTGCCAGCTCACCACCCGGGGGCAGGGGATACGAAGGTGAGCAGTTCTTC,CASSPPGGRGYEGEQFF
TRBJ2-1,many,TRBV28,TRBD2,TGTGCCAGCAGGCGCCGACGACTAGCGGGGAACAACAATGAGCAGTTCTTC,CASRRRRLAGNNNEQFF
TRBJ2-5,few,TRBV19,.,TGTGCCAGTAGTATAACTGGGGAGACCCAGTACTTC,CASSITGETQYF
TRBJ2-1,.,TRBV9,TRBD2,TGTGCCAGCAGCTGGACCGGGACTAGTGGTTATGAGCAGTTCTTC,CASSWTGTSGYEQFF
TRBJ1-5,.,TRBV2,.,TGTGCCAGCACCGGGGACAGCAATCAGCCCCAGCATTTT,CASTGDSNQPQHF
TRBJ2-7,.,TRBV18,.,TGTGCCACCTCCGAAGGAGGCCCCTACGAGCAGTACTTC,CATSEGGPYEQYF
TRBJ2-7,many,TRBV6-2/TRBV6-3,.,TGTGCCAGCAGTTCTCTAGCGAAGACCTACGAGCAGTACTTC,CASSSLAKTYEQYF